The entry below describes one TCR beta chain. The data derive from a study of blood T cell repertoires in COVID-19. At the level of the study: The analysed material was cDNA or gDNA that came from T cells, B-cell-depleted T cells, or PBMCs.

The V end lost 8 bases, the J end lost 7 bases, and 10 bases lay between the germline ends. From germline, CDR1 is SNHLY and CDR2 FYNNEI. There are 11 residues in the CDR3. The method was immunoSEQ multiplex PCR; TCRdb's version includes in-frame clones alone and lacks a portion of them. The table records 140,000 to 150,000 clones, 88% of them present only once. Sequenced: peripheral blood. The V call is TRBV2, the J call TRBJ2-3; D might be TRBD2 (6 bases). The sequence came from a human donor with COVID-19, enrolled during active disease. The donor label of this sample is uncertain. CDR3 region: CASAAGYTQYF. The CDR3 nucleotides are TGTGCCAGCGCCGCGGGATATACGCAGTATTTT.